A single sample gave rise to the 22 T cell receptor beta chains below, sequenced in a study of blood T cells in healthy people across ages. PCR was performed a second time for about 7 to 12 cycles using a sample-barcoded 5' primer and a J-beta primer mix. TCRdb called the 5' RACE reads again in MiXCR, with one record for every CDR3 protein. Counted here are about 1,000,000 distinct CDR3 sequences, 40% to 50% occurring once; the ten biggest clones make up under 20%. Material: blood. Receptors were obtained from a woman aged 55-75 years in good health.

V gene TRBV29-1 combines with J gene TRBJ2-7; tentatively, D is TRBD2 (5 bases). Trimming removed 3 bases from V and 10 bases from J, with 19 bases in between. CDR1 and CDR2 from the germline V gene are SQVTM and ANQGSEA. CDR3 length equals 13 residues. The CDR3 coding sequence is TGCAGCGTTGAGGCCCAGGAGGTGAGGTCCCAGTACTTC. Its protein product is CSVEAQEVRSQYF.

The CDR3 DNA sequence: TGTGCCAGCAGCTCCTATTCGGGTAGCGGTTACAATGAGCAGTTCTTC. It specifies CASSSYSGSGYNEQFF. The V gene is TRBV7-6, the J gene TRBJ2-1, with D possibly matching TRBD2 (6 bases). The CDR3 spans 16 residues. From germline, CDR1 is SGHVS and CDR2 FNYEAQ. V dropped 4 bases and J dropped 4 bases, with 17 bases sitting between them.

This CDR3 reads CASSQGTAGGPRKTQYF. The CDR3 region has the DNA TGTGCCAGCAGCCAAGGGACTGCAGGAGGGCCGAGGAAGACCCAGTACTTC. The chain uses TRBV3-1 and TRBJ2-5, with D possibly being TRBD2 (6 bases). Deletions cut 1 base from V and 6 bases from J, with 21 bases between. The CDR3 totals 17 residues. The V gene's germline CDR1 is LGHDT and CDR2 YNNKEL (reference sequence).

This clonotype was counted between two and nine times. V is TRBV6-2 or TRBV6-3 and J is TRBJ2-7; 8 nucleotides line up with TRBD1. CDR3 size: 14 residues. V trimming: 2 bases; J trimming: 7 bases; junction bases outside the gene matches: 7. Germline V gene sequence: CDR1 MNHEY, CDR2 SVGEGT. CDR3 nucleotide sequence: TGTGCCAGCAGTTACGCCGACAGGGGCAGGGAGCAGTACTTC. Its protein product is CASSYADRGREQYF.

The count of this clonotype is one. The V call is TRBV20-1, the J call TRBJ2-3; tentatively, D is TRBD2 (7 bases). Germline V gene sequence: CDR1 DFQATT, CDR2 SNEGSKA (reference sequence). Trimming took 8 bases from V and 3 from J, leaving 21 bases between them. The CDR3 contains 15 residues. In nucleotides, the CDR3 is TGCAGTCCGGGGGGCGCGGGAAGAGGTACAGATACGCAGTATTTT. Residues: CSPGGAGRGTDTQYF.

The chain couples TRBV5-1 to TRBJ1-2; unclear D gene. CDR3 size: 13 residues. Germline V lookup: CDR1 SGHRS, CDR2 YFSETQ. Between the trimmed V and J ends, which lost 4 bases and 2 bases, there was a span of 9 bases. The DNA of the CDR3 is TGCGCCAGCAGCAAAGACGACAACTATGGCTACACCTTC. It translates to CASSKDDNYGYTF. Based on the CDR3 plus reference TRBV5-1 and TRBJ1-2, the full variable domain is KAGVTQTPRYLIKTRGQQVTLSCSPISGHRSVSWYQQTPGQGLQFLFEYFSETQRNKGNFPGRFSGRQFSNSRSEMNVSTLELGDSALYLCASSKDDNYGYTFGSGTRLTVV.

This chain connects TRBV11-2 to TRBJ1-1; no firm D call. V lost 0 bases and J 2 bases, leaving 10 bases between the germline ends. The CDR3 totals 15 residues. Looked up from germline, CDR1 is SGHAT and CDR2 is FQNNGV. The CDR3 spells CASSLDWAGNTEAFF. As DNA, the CDR3 is TGTGCCAGCAGCTTAGATTGGGCAGGAAACACTGAAGCTTTCTTT.

This sequence joins TRBV30 and TRBJ2-7; D is uncertain. Trimming removed 2 bases at V and 7 bases at J, with 15 bases between. The CDR3 has 13 residues. Per the germline V gene, CDR1 is GTSNPN and CDR2 is SVGIG (reference sequence). The CDR3 here is CAWSSQRWNEQYF. DNA of the CDR3: TGTGCCTGGAGTTCCCAGAGATGGAATGAGCAGTACTTC.

This clonotype is a singleton in its sample. CDR3 bases: TGTGCCACCAGCAGGCGGATTACCAACACTGAAGCTTTCTTT. It encodes CATSRRITNTEAFF. This chain connects TRBV15 to TRBJ1-1; D gene uncertain. Germline V lookup: CDR1 LNHNV, CDR2 YYDKDF (reference sequence). The CDR3 has 14 amino acids. Trimming removed 3 bases at V and 2 bases at J, with 10 bases between.

J is TRBJ2-2 and V is TRBV5-1; D is undetermined. The V gene's germline CDR1 is SGHRS and CDR2 YFSETQ. The V end lost 0 bases, the J end lost 4 bases, and 7 bases lay between the germline ends. The CDR3 spans 14 residues. The CDR3 is CASSLEWVTGELFF. The DNA for the CDR3 is TGCGCCAGCAGCTTGGAATGGGTCACCGGGGAGCTGTTTTTT.

The chain recombines TRBV20-1 with TRBJ2-2; unclear D gene. V was clipped by 6 bases and J by 8 bases, with 22 bases between them. CDR1 and CDR2 (germline): DFQATT, SNEGSKA (reference sequence). The CDR3 covers 15 residues. The CDR3 loop is CSASPGLMSSGELFF. The CDR3, as DNA: TGCAGTGCATCTCCGGGTCTCATGTCATCAGGGGAGCTGTTTTTT.

This clonotype was seen more than once but under ten times. This chain joins TRBV27 and TRBJ1-2; possibly TRBD1 for D (6 bases). Germline V gene sequence: CDR1 MNHEY, CDR2 SMNVEV (reference sequence). Trimming left V 3 bases short and J 0 bases short, with 11 bases between. The CDR3 has 15 amino acids. CDR3 in DNA: TGTGCCAGCAGTTTGGTGGCAGGGGCTAACTATGGCTACACCTTC. It encodes CASSLVAGANYGYTF.

J is TRBJ1-4 and V is TRBV28; D is unresolved. The CDR3 loop spans 15 amino acids. With 4 bases removed from V and 0 bases from J, the gap between germline ends came to 9 bases. In germline, CDR1 is MDHEN, CDR2 SYDVKM. The CDR3 nucleotides are TGTGCCAGCAGTTACCGTGGGGCAACTAATGAAAAACTGTTTTTT. This encodes CASSYRGATNEKLFF.

The V call is TRBV12-3 or TRBV12-4, the J call TRBJ1-4; 8 bases line up with TRBD1. This CDR3 contains 14 residues. V gave up 6 bases and J gave up 7 bases; unmatched junction bases: 7. The CDR3 loop reads CASRRQGSPEKLFF. The CDR3 DNA reads as TGTGCCAGCAGGCGACAGGGGTCCCCTGAAAAACTGTTTTTT.

This clonotype was seen only a few times. The chain joins TRBV20-1 to TRBJ2-7; 9 bases agree with TRBD2. Germline CDR1 reads DFQATT; CDR2 reads SNEGSKA (reference sequence). The V and J ends lost 1 base and 3 bases, in that order; junction bases with no gene match: 4. The length of the CDR3 is 14 residues. The CDR3 region is CSARGLADYYEQYF. As DNA, the CDR3 is TGCAGTGCTAGAGGACTAGCGGATTACTACGAGCAGTACTTC.

The chain links TRBV29-1 to TRBJ2-7; D is perhaps TRBD2 (5 bases). Trimming took off 4 bases at V and 4 bases at J, with 17 bases between the two ends. Germline V gives CDR1 SQVTM, CDR2 ANQGSEA. CDR3 length: 14 amino acids. The CDR3 nucleotides are TGCAGCGTTGCGCCCGCGGGTACGGGGTACGAGCAGTACTTC. This translates into CSVAPAGTGYEQYF.

V gene TRBV28 combines with J gene TRBJ2-1; possibly TRBD1 for D (6 bases). The CDR3 is 16 residues long. V dropped 2 bases and J dropped 6 bases, with 17 bases sitting between them. Germline lookup yields CDR1 MDHEN and CDR2 SYDVKM. CDR3 sequence (DNA): TGTGCCAGCAGTTTAACAGCCGGACTCAGGGGCAATGAGCAGTTCTTC. Protein product: CASSLTAGLRGNEQFF.

The J gene is TRBJ2-7, the V gene TRBV28, with 10 bases aligning to TRBD2. The CDR3 totals 15 residues. Germline CDR1 reads MDHEN; CDR2 reads SYDVKM. The junction had 11 bases not matched to a gene; V was cut back by 6 bases and J by 6 bases. CDR3: CASSESGRAASEQYF. CDR3 DNA: TGTGCCAGCAGCGAAAGCGGGAGGGCCGCTTCCGAGCAGTACTTC.

The chain couples TRBV6-1 to TRBJ2-2, with 10 bases identical to TRBD2. Germline CDR1 is MNHNS and CDR2 is SASEGT. Trimming took 4 bases from V and 4 from J; bases not matched to a gene: 6. The CDR3 is made up of 16 amino acids. The CDR3 DNA follows: TGTGCCAGCAGTGTCGGACTAGCGGCGAGCACCGGGGAGCTGTTTTTT. It encodes CASSVGLAASTGELFF.

This clonotype was observed at least ten times. The chain has TRBV28 and TRBJ1-4; D perhaps matches TRBD1 (5 bases). Trimming pared 5 bases from V and 10 bases from J, leaving 17 bases between. Germline V gene lookup returns CDR1 MDHEN and CDR2 SYDVKM. The CDR3 contains 14 residues. The CDR3 DNA sequence: TGTGCCAGCAGTCTTACCGGGACGGTCGCAAAACTGTTTTTT. This translates into CASSLTGTVAKLFF.

This chain uses TRBV29-1 with TRBJ1-2; no clear D. The CDR3 is made up of 13 amino acids. CDR1 is SQVTM, CDR2 ANQGSEA, per germline. V gave up 6 bases and J gave up 5 bases, with 16 bases separating them. CDR3 sequence reads: CSVPRVDGYGYTF. As DNA, the CDR3 is TGCAGCGTCCCGAGGGTGGACGGTTATGGCTACACCTTC. Complete variable domain (other parts from reference TRBV29-1 and TRBJ1-2): SAVISQKPSRDICQRGTSLTIQCQVDSQVTMMFWYRQQPGQSLTLIATANQGSEATYESGFVIDKFPISRPNLTFSTLTVSNMSPEDSSIYLCSVPRVDGYGYTFGSGTRLTVV.

The chain joins TRBV27 to TRBJ2-1; 7 bases map to TRBD2. Germline V gene sequence: CDR1 MNHEY, CDR2 SMNVEV (reference sequence). The CDR3 has 17 amino acids. V trimming: 2 bases; J trimming: 2 bases; junction bases outside the gene matches: 9. The CDR3 protein is CASSLDSSGTPYNEQFF. In DNA, the CDR3 is TGTGCCAGCAGTTTAGACTCTAGCGGAACCCCCTACAATGAGCAGTTCTTC.